This is a list of T cell receptor beta chains from one sample in a study of T cells after yellow fever vaccination. TCRdb fed the 5' RACE reads into MiXCR, producing one record per CDR3 protein. The repertoire holds around 360,000 distinct CDR3 sequences, 9.5% to 13% seen once, with roughly 18% in the top ten. Material: PBMCs, obtained on the day of the first yellow fever vaccination. The source is a man between 18 and 35 years old who received the YFV17D yellow fever vaccine. The CDR3 runs from the conserved cysteine through the conserved F or W. The D gene is left open where the match is weak. Some rows mark clone size as missing; the rest say once, few, many or name a class of expanded clone.

D	V	length	size	J	CDR3	DNA
TRBD1	TRBV6-2/TRBV6-3	15	few	TRBJ2-7	CASSDARGPTYEQYF	TGTGCCAGCAGTGACGCTAGGGGGCCCACCTACGAGCAGTACTTC
.	TRBV20-1	14	few	TRBJ2-2	CSVTRAGVTGELFF	TGCAGTGTTACCCGGGCCGGAGTCACCGGGGAGCTGTTTTTT
.	TRBV4-2	15	many	TRBJ2-1	CASSQDMGEGNEQFF	TGTGCCAGCAGCCAAGATATGGGGGAAGGCAATGAGCAGTTCTTC
TRBD2	TRBV2	13	few	TRBJ2-5	CASSGLALGTQYF	TGTGCCAGCAGTGGACTAGCCCTAGGGACCCAGTACTTC
.	TRBV12-2	12	few	TRBJ2-5	CASRLQGETQYF	TGTGCAAGTCGCTTACAGGGAGAGACCCAGTACTTC
TRBD2	TRBV6-2/TRBV6-3	16	few	TRBJ2-3	CASSYGKRGGTDTQYF	TGTGCCAGCAGTTACGGAAAGCGGGGGGGCACAGATACGCAGTATTTT
.	TRBV5-1	15	many	TRBJ2-2	CASSLVSANTGELFF	TGCGCCAGCAGCTTGGTGTCCGCGAACACCGGGGAGCTGTTTTTT
TRBD2	TRBV20-1	16	.	TRBJ2-3	CSARVLSSGAGDTQYF	TGCAGTGCTAGAGTACTAAGTAGCGGGGCCGGAGATACGCAGTATTTT
.	TRBV5-1	14	.	TRBJ2-7	CASSFRRGAYEQYF	TGCGCCAGCAGCTTCCGCAGGGGGGCCTACGAGCAGTACTTC
.	TRBV4-3	16	.	TRBJ1-3	CASSQTGTNSGNTIYF	TGCGCCAGCAGCCAAACCGGGACAAACTCTGGAAACACCATATATTTT
.	TRBV7-9	15	many	TRBJ2-2	CASTPPAANTGELFF	TGTGCCAGCACCCCCCCGGCGGCGAACACCGGGGAGCTGTTTTTT
.	TRBV5-1	13	.	TRBJ1-6	CASSPGESSPLHF	TGCGCCAGCAGTCCAGGGGAGAGTTCACCCCTCCACTTT
.	TRBV11-2	14	.	TRBJ2-2	CASSLVRYTGELFF	TGTGCCAGCAGCTTAGTTCGGTACACCGGGGAGCTGTTTTTT
.	TRBV10-3	13	few	TRBJ2-2	CAISDHTTGELFF	TGTGCCATCAGTGATCACACCACCGGGGAGCTGTTTTTT
.	TRBV12-3/TRBV12-4	14	.	TRBJ1-5	CASSSQGGDQPQHF	TGTGCCAGCAGTTCACAGGGAGGGGATCAGCCCCAGCATTTT
TRBD1	TRBV18	14	few	TRBJ2-5	CASSPGTAKETQYF	TGTGCCAGCTCACCGGGGACAGCTAAAGAGACCCAGTACTTC
TRBD2	TRBV7-6	15	.	TRBJ2-2	CASSFRDYVPGELFF	TGTGCCAGCAGCTTCCGGGACTATGTACCCGGGGAGCTGTTTTTT
.	TRBV25-1	16	few	TRBJ2-2	CASSEAGSLYTGELFF	TGTGCCAGCAGTGAGGCCGGGTCCCTGTACACCGGGGAGCTGTTTTTT
.	TRBV11-2	11	many	TRBJ2-5	CASSLYETQYF	TGTGCCAGCAGCTTATATGAGACCCAGTACTTC
.	TRBV7-9	13	.	TRBJ2-7	CASSPVPQGEQYF	TGTGCCAGCAGCCCAGTGCCCCAGGGCGAGCAGTACTTC
.	TRBV7-2	16	.	TRBJ2-2	CASSLAGPGVTGELFF	TGTGCCAGCAGCTTAGCTGGGCCGGGGGTTACCGGGGAGCTGTTTTTT
.	TRBV3-1	14	.	TRBJ2-2	CASSLLSGTGELFF	TGTGCCAGCAGCCTGCTTTCGGGAACCGGGGAGCTGTTTTTT
.	TRBV19	14	.	TRBJ2-2	CATRGVEGTGELFF	TGTGCCACCCGAGGGGTGGAGGGCACCGGGGAGCTGTTTTTT
TRBD2	TRBV2	11	few	TRBJ2-7	CANGRGYEQYF	TGTGCCAACGGGAGGGGCTACGAGCAGTACTTC
.	TRBV2	14	.	TRBJ1-5	CASSAGRLDQPQHF	TGTGCCAGCAGTGCAGGGAGATTGGATCAGCCCCAGCATTTT
.	TRBV5-1	14	many	TRBJ2-3	CASSLSGDADTQYF	TGCGCCAGCAGCTTGTCCGGGGATGCAGATACGCAGTATTTT
.	TRBV7-9	14	.	TRBJ1-1	CASSSHGPPTEAFF	TGTGCCAGCAGCTCCCATGGGCCGCCGACTGAAGCTTTCTTT
.	TRBV13	16	.	TRBJ2-3	CASNLRSMGATDTQYF	TGTGCCAGCAATCTCAGGTCGATGGGAGCCACAGATACGCAGTATTTT
.	TRBV3-1	13	few	TRBJ2-2	CASSFNSHRELFF	TGTGCCAGCAGCTTCAACTCCCACCGGGAGCTGTTTTTT
TRBD1	TRBV20-1	13	.	TRBJ1-5	CSAPGGGNQPQHF	TGCAGTGCCCCAGGGGGGGGGAATCAGCCCCAGCATTTT
TRBD2	TRBV11-2	14	many	TRBJ2-1	CASSSGLAGGKQFF	TGTGCCAGCAGCTCCGGACTAGCGGGGGGCAAGCAGTTCTTC
.	TRBV15	15	.	TRBJ2-7	CATSSNPQGTYEQYF	TGTGCCACCAGCAGCAACCCCCAGGGCACCTACGAGCAGTACTTC
.	TRBV5-6	13	many	TRBJ1-2	CASRFTGSYGYTF	TGTGCCAGCAGATTTACAGGGAGCTATGGCTACACCTTC
.	TRBV18	14	.	TRBJ1-5	CASSPNKGGQPQHF	TGTGCCAGCTCACCAAACAAGGGGGGTCAGCCCCAGCATTTT
TRBD2	TRBV20-1	18	.	TRBJ2-3	CSADTGLAGGISTDTQYF	TGCAGTGCTGATACGGGACTAGCGGGGGGGATCAGCACAGATACGCAGTATTTT